The next 28 T cell receptor beta chains were all read from a single sample in a study of metastatic and nonmetastatic thyroid tumors (dated by TCRdb to 2018 to 2021). None of the patients had been given any treatment before thyroid surgery. The protocol used for the library was PCR. Sequencing was performed on an Illumina HiSeq 4000. TCRdb reprocessing: public reads trimmed at Q25 with fastp, clones called with MiXCR, in-frame beta chains kept. This sample has tens of thousands of clones in its table, and roughly 20% of those were observed once. About 3.9% of the sample rests with the top ten. The sample was blood. The receptors were sampled from a female donor with papillary thyroid cancer or a benign thyroid nodule (not recorded which). Some clones in this sample may be carry-over from other donors' samples.

This clone was detected many times. A read error may account for a junction end that differs from germline. Other DNA sequences within the sample encode an identical CDR3. The chain is built from TRBV20-1 and TRBJ2-2; 7 bases align to TRBD1. Germline V CDR1 and CDR2: DFQATT, SNEGSKA (reference sequence). The CDR3 covers 13 residues. CDR3 sequence: CSARDRVTGELFF. The CDR3, as DNA: TGCAGTGCTCGAGACAGGGTAACCGGGGAGCTGTTTTTT.

This clone was seen at least ten times. The genes are TRBV6-1 and TRBJ1-3; TRBD1 is a possible D gene (5 bases). This CDR3 has 13 amino acids. Per germline, CDR1 MNHNS and CDR2 SASEGT. V lost 6 bases, J lost 2 bases, and 8 bases lay in between. CDR3 bases: TGTGCCAGCAGAGGAGGGGCTGGAAACACCATATATTTT. Residues: CASRGGAGNTIYF.

V gene TRBV20-1 combines with J gene TRBJ2-1, with a weak D call TRBD1 (6 bases). There are 11 residues in the CDR3. Trimming removed 0 bases at V and 14 bases at J, with 11 bases between. Germline CDR1 reads DFQATT; CDR2 reads SNEGSKA (reference sequence). The chain's CDR3 is CSAREPQGKFF. The CDR3 nucleotides are TGCAGTGCTAGAGAGCCCCAGGGGAAGTTCTTC.

This clone showed up many times. The chain combines TRBV7-2 with TRBJ1-3, with TRBD1 identical over 8 bases. Per germline, CDR1 SGHTA and CDR2 FQGNSA. CDR3 length: 13 residues. J gave up 4 bases and V 5 bases, and 1 base lay outside the gene matches. CDR3 in DNA: TGTGCCAGCAGCCGGACAGGGGGAAACACCATATATTTT. Its translation is CASSRTGGNTIYF.

The V call is TRBV20-1, the J call TRBJ2-7, with 10 bases aligning to TRBD2. Germline V CDR1 and CDR2: DFQATT, SNEGSKA (reference sequence). There are 14 residues in the CDR3. Trimming cost V 1 base and J 6 bases; bases outside gene matches: 6. The chain's CDR3 is CSARVAGGSPEQYF. CDR3 nucleotide sequence: TGCAGTGCTAGAGTAGCGGGAGGATCCCCCGAGCAGTACTTC.

This clone was seen repeatedly, ten times or more. The rearrangement uses TRBV6-1 and TRBJ1-2; D not resolved. CDR1 and CDR2 from the germline V gene are MNHNS and SASEGT. Trimming removed 6 bases from V and 11 bases from J, with 19 bases in between. This CDR3 region has 13 residues. CDR3 protein: CASSILNLEGYTF. The CDR3 nucleotides are TGTGCCAGCAGCATTTTGAATCTGGAGGGTTACACCTTC.

A few counts support this clone. Since a much larger clone is just one base distant, this may be a read error. The chain recombines TRBV24-1 with TRBJ1-1; D unresolved. Germline V lookup: CDR1 KGHDR, CDR2 SFDVKD. The CDR3 has 11 residues. The CDR3 region is CATSGGREDFF. The CDR3 DNA is TGTGCCACCAGTGGAGGTAGGGAAGATTTCTTT.

Regarding this clone: Germline is not matched at one junction end, which may reflect a read error. This sequence joins TRBV20-1 and TRBJ2-7; 10 bases agree with TRBD2. The length of the CDR3 is 14 residues. The germline gives CDR1 DFQATT, CDR2 SNEGSKA (reference sequence). DNA of the CDR3: TGCAGTGCTATAAGGACTAGCGGTATTTACGAGCGGTACTTC. Protein product: CSAIRTSGIYERYF.

With respect to this clone: One end of the junction does not line up with germline, which may come from a read error. The chain employs TRBV6-1 and TRBJ2-7; the D is unclear. Per germline, CDR1 MNHNS and CDR2 SASEGT. This CDR3 is 14 amino acids long. For the CDR3, the DNA is TGTGCCAGCTTTGAACTTGACCGCTCCTACGAGCAGAACTTC. This encodes CASFELDRSYEQNF.

This clone was recorded at least ten times. J is TRBJ2-7 and V is TRBV5-1; TRBD1 matches at 10 bases. The length of the CDR3 is 16 residues. The J segment lost 2 bases and the V segment lost 2 bases, leaving 7 bases of the junction unmatched. In germline, CDR1 is SGHRS, CDR2 YFSETQ. DNA for the CDR3: TGCGCCAGCAGCTTTAGCACCGGGACAGGGGCCTACGAGCAGTACTTC. It is translated as CASSFSTGTGAYEQYF.

The table lists this clone with many counts. The rearrangement joins TRBV6-5 to TRBJ2-7; unclear D gene. CDR1 is MNHEY, CDR2 SVGAGI, per germline. The CDR3 length is 15 residues. V gave up 1 base and J gave up 2 bases, with 12 bases separating them. The CDR3 DNA is TGTGCCAGCAGTTACTTTGCCAGGCGACCCTACGAGCAGTACTTC. Its protein product is CASSYFARRPYEQYF.

This clone was observed many times. CDR3 coding DNA: TGTGCCTGGAGGACTAGAGGGATCGGGGAGCAGTTCTTC. It yields the protein CAWRTRGIGEQFF. This sequence joins TRBV30 and TRBJ2-1, with D possibly being TRBD2 (6 bases). The CDR3 totals 13 residues. V gave up 3 bases and J gave up 10 bases, with 16 bases separating them. The germline CDR1 and CDR2 sequences are GTSNPN and SVGIG (reference sequence).

The sample holds many counts of this clone. The J gene is TRBJ2-3, the V gene TRBV6-1; perhaps TRBD2 as D (6 bases). Trimming stripped 6 bases from V and 2 bases from J, with 15 bases between. Germline CDR1 and CDR2: MNHNS and SASEGT. The CDR3 covers 15 residues. CDR3 bases: TGTGCCAGCAGCCTTGCGGGGAGGCTCACAGATACGCAGTATTTT. This sequence encodes CASSLAGRLTDTQYF.

This clone has ten or more counts. V usage is TRBV28 and J usage is TRBJ2-3; tentatively, D is TRBD1 or TRBD2 (6 bases each). The CDR3 covers 15 residues. CDR1 and CDR2 from the germline V gene are MDHEN and SYDVKM. The V end lost 3 bases, the J end lost 2 bases, and 12 bases lay between the germline ends. The CDR3 is CASSFRSGATDTQYF. CDR3 DNA sequence: TGTGCCAGCAGTTTCCGGTCGGGGGCCACAGATACGCAGTATTTT.

This clone has a count of ten or more. The chain employs TRBV20-1 and TRBJ1-5; 7 nucleotides agree with TRBD1. CDR3 size: 12 residues. CDR1 is DFQATT and CDR2 is SNEGSKA in the germline V gene (reference sequence). With 4 bases clipped from V and 4 bases from J, the junction kept 1 base outside the gene matches. The CDR3, as DNA: TGCAGTGCTATCAGGGGGAATCAGCCCCAGCATTTT. As protein: CSAIRGNQPQHF.

Concerning this clone itself: The junction does not match germline at one end; this may be a read error. The V and J genes are TRBV5-1 and TRBJ2-5; D tentatively reads TRBD1 or TRBD2 (5 bases each). The CDR3 covers 14 residues. Germline CDR1 is SGHRS and CDR2 is YFSETQ. The CDR3 DNA reads TGCGCCAGCACCTGGTCGACAATGGGGGAGACCAAGTACTTC. It is translated as CASTWSTMGETKYF.

This clone appeared many times. The chain has TRBV4-1 and TRBJ1-3; D gene uncertain. The germline CDR1 and CDR2 sequences are MGHRA and YSYEKL. The CDR3 consists of 15 residues. The V and J ends lost 5 bases and 0 bases respectively, with 11 bases between them. The CDR3 nucleotides read TGCGCCAGCAGCGTCAGCTCGAGCTCTGGAAACACCATATATTTT. It yields the protein CASSVSSSSGNTIYF.

This clone showed up many times. This sequence joins TRBV20-1 and TRBJ2-1; TRBD2 agrees at 16 bases. Germline-derived CDR1 and CDR2 are DFQATT and SNEGSKA (reference sequence). CDR3 length equals 16 residues. V lost 3 bases, J lost 7 bases, and 6 bases stayed unmatched. CDR3 in amino acids: CSASWGLAGGRNEQFF. The DNA of the CDR3 is TGCAGTGCTAGTTGGGGACTAGCGGGAGGGAGGAATGAGCAGTTCTTC.

In this sample, this clone turned up many times. This sequence joins TRBV5-6 and TRBJ2-1, with 10 bases identical to TRBD2. The CDR3 has 17 residues. Germline CDR1 reads SGHDT; CDR2 reads YYEEEE. J lost 7 bases, V lost 0 bases, and 10 bases had no gene match. CDR3 sequence: CASSLGTSGPFGNEQFF. The CDR3 region has the DNA TGTGCCAGCAGCTTGGGGACTAGCGGACCCTTTGGGAATGAGCAGTTCTTC. The whole variable domain, remainder taken from reference TRBV5-6 and TRBJ2-1, is DAGVTQSPTHLIKTRGQQVTLRCSPKSGHDTVSWYQQALGQGPQFIFQYYEEEERQRGNFPDRFSGHQFPNYSSELNVNALLLGDSALYLCASSLGTSGPFGNEQFFGPGTRLTVL.

In its sample, this clone was seen many times. This rearrangement joins TRBV5-4 to TRBJ2-7, with 11 bases matching TRBD2. Looked up from germline, CDR1 is SGHNT and CDR2 is YYREEE (reference sequence). V shed 4 bases and J 2 bases; nucleotides not matched to a gene: 5. The CDR3 has 15 amino acids. In DNA, the CDR3 is TGTGCCAGCAGCCAGGGACTAGCGGAGGCCTACGAGCAGTACTTC. It yields the protein CASSQGLAEAYEQYF.

Ten or more counts support this clone. The CDR3 DNA follows: TGTGCCAGCAGCCCCGGGACCCCCTATAATTCACCCCTCCACTTT. This sequence encodes CASSPGTPYNSPLHF. The chain combines TRBV7-6 with TRBJ1-6; a possible D gene is TRBD1 (5 bases). Germline V lookup: CDR1 SGHVS, CDR2 FNYEAQ. V gave up 5 bases and J gave up 2 bases, with 10 bases separating them. The CDR3 is made up of 15 amino acids.

This clone was recorded at least ten times. Compared with germline, one end of the junction differs, possibly owing to a read error. CDR3 region: CAWGVTGQPQHF. The CDR3 coding sequence is TGTGCCTGGGGTGTAACCGGACAGCCCCAGCATTTT. The V call is TRBV30, the J call TRBJ1-5; unclear D gene. Germline assignment: CDR1 GTSNPN and CDR2 SVGIG (reference sequence). CDR3 length: 12 amino acids.

This clone was recorded only once. V gene TRBV20-1 combines with J gene TRBJ2-3, with a weak D call TRBD2 (6 bases). Germline assignment: CDR1 DFQATT and CDR2 SNEGSKA (reference sequence). V shed 4 bases and J shed 2 bases, with 16 bases lying between them. There are 15 residues in the CDR3. The CDR3 loop reads CSATRIAESTDTQYF. The DNA for the CDR3 is TGCAGTGCTACAAGAATAGCGGAGTCCACAGATACGCAGTATTTT.

This clone was detected many times. This sequence joins TRBV28 and TRBJ1-1; D is possibly TRBD1 (6 bases). V lost 7 bases and J 6 bases, leaving 21 bases between the germline ends. Germline CDR1 reads MDHEN; CDR2 reads SYDVKM. The CDR3 is 15 amino acids. CDR3 loop: CASISGGGQIPEAFF. The DNA for the CDR3 is TGTGCCAGCATCTCCGGTGGGGGGCAGATCCCTGAAGCTTTCTTT.

This clone showed up many times. This chain connects TRBV5-6 to TRBJ1-2, with 8 nucleotides matching TRBD1. The CDR3 is 16 amino acids. The germline V gene encodes CDR1 SGHDT and CDR2 YYEEEE. With V trimmed by 0 bases and J by 7 bases, 11 bases remained unmatched. In DNA form, the CDR3 reads TGTGCCAGCAGCTTGGAAAGAGGACAGGGAGGTGGTGGCTACACCTTC. This gives the protein CASSLERGQGGGGYTF.

This clone was counted a few times. An end of the junction does not agree with germline; a read error may underlie this. Other DNA sequences in the sample encode the same CDR3. The chain uses TRBV12-3 or TRBV12-4 and TRBJ2-1; no clear D gene. This CDR3 spans 16 amino acids. The CDR3 region is CASSLMVGRSYSEQFF. The DNA of the CDR3 is TGTGCCAGCAGTTTAATGGTTGGGCGCTCCTACAGTGAGCAGTTCTTC.

This clone was observed at least ten times. V is TRBV7-7 and J is TRBJ2-7; TRBD1 might be the D (7 bases). The CDR3 spans 13 residues. CDR1 and CDR2 (germline): SSHAT, FNYEAQ (reference sequence). CDR3 DNA: TGTGCTAGCGGTAAAGGGACAGCCGACGAGCAGTACTTC. Protein sequence: CASGKGTADEQYF.

This clone was counted many times. The V and J genes are TRBV7-8 and TRBJ1-2, with D possibly TRBD1 on 5 matching bases. V lost 4 bases and J 2 bases, leaving 8 bases between the germline ends. The CDR3 loop spans 13 amino acids. CDR1 is SGHVS and CDR2 is FQNEAQ in the germline V gene. The CDR3: CASSSSGNYGYTF. The CDR3 DNA sequence: TGTGCCAGCAGCTCGTCAGGGAACTATGGCTACACCTTC. Supplemented by reference TRBV7-8 and TRBJ1-2, the full variable domain reads GAGVSQSPRYKVAKRGQDVALRCDPISGHVSLFWYQQALGQGPEFLTYFQNEAQLDKSGLPSDRFFAERPEGSVSTLKIQRTQQEDSAVYLCASSSSGNYGYTFGSGTRLTVV.